Presented here are 5 T cell receptor beta chains from one specimen sequenced in a study of molecular identifiers for immune sequencing clone quantification. TCRdb redid the calling of the PCR reads with MiXCR, one entry per CDR3 protein. This sample has 550,000 to 750,000 distinct CDR3 sequences, with just under 20% found just once. Sequenced sample: naive CD8+ T cells from blood, with Jurkat cell RNA spiked in. Subset indicated: FACS-sorted CD8+CD4-CCR7+CD45RA+ naive T cells. Receptors originate from a human donor in good health. Some libraries in this study had Jurkat cell RNA spiked in.

The chain employs TRBV7-9 and TRBJ2-7; 7 bases are a match to TRBD1. Per germline, CDR1 SEHNR and CDR2 FQNEAQ (reference sequence). The junction had 5 bases not matched to a gene; V was cut back by 5 bases and J by 4 bases. This CDR3 is 13 amino acids long. The CDR3 DNA is TGTGCCAGCAGCCGACAGGGAATGTACGAGCAGTACTTC. This codes for CASSRQGMYEQYF. Full variable domain (rest looked up from reference TRBV7-9 and TRBJ2-7): DTGVSQNPRHKITKRGQNVTFRCDPISEHNRLYWYRQTLGQGPEFLTYFQNEAQLEKSRLLSDRFSAERPKGSFSTLEIQRTEQGDSAMYLCASSRQGMYEQYFGPGTRLTVT.

The chain uses TRBV30 and TRBJ1-5; D uncertain. V was shortened by 0 bases and J by 4 bases, with 13 bases between the two germline ends. Germline-derived CDR1 and CDR2 are GTSNPN and SVGIG (reference sequence). CDR3 length equals 15 residues. The CDR3 nucleotides are TGTGCCTGGAGTGTAGGCAGCTACTCGAATCAGCCCCAGCATTTT. It is translated as CAWSVGSYSNQPQHF.

This chain joins TRBV6-5 and TRBJ2-2; 8 nucleotides align to TRBD2. This CDR3 spans 16 amino acids. The J segment lost 6 bases and the V segment lost 4 bases, leaving 10 bases of the junction unmatched. Per germline, CDR1 MNHEY and CDR2 SVGAGI. The CDR3 is CASSFWGLDMSGELFF. CDR3 DNA: TGTGCCAGCAGTTTTTGGGGACTAGATATGTCCGGGGAGCTGTTTTTT.

This clonotype was seen a handful of times. The chain couples TRBV25-1 to TRBJ2-5; the D is unclear. V was pared by 6 bases and J by 1 base, with 9 bases between. CDR1 and CDR2 (germline): MGHDK, SYGVNS. The length of the CDR3 is 13 residues. CDR3 bases: TGTGCCAGCAGACGGACCTCCCAAGAGACCCAGTACTTC. Its translation is CASRRTSQETQYF.

There are many counts of this clonotype. Here the CDR3 reads CASSPPATSYGGELFF. The CDR3 region has the DNA TGTGCCAGCAGCCCTCCAGCTACTAGCTACGGCGGGGAGCTGTTTTTT. V is TRBV7-9 and J is TRBJ2-2, with D perhaps TRBD2 (6 bases). Germline CDR1 SEHNR, CDR2 FQNEAQ (reference sequence). Deletions cut 5 bases from V and 7 bases from J, with 20 bases between. The CDR3 runs 16 residues.